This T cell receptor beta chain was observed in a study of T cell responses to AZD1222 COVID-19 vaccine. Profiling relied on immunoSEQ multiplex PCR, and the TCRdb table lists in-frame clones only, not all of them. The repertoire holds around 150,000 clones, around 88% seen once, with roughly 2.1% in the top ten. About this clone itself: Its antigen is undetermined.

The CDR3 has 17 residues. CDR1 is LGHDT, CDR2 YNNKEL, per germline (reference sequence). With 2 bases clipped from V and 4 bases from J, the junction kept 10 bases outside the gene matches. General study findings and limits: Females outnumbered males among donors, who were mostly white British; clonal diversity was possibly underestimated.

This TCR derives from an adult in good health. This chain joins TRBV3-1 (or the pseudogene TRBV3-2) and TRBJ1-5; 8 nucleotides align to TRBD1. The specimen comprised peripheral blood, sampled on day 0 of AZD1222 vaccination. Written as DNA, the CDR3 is TGTGCCAGCAGCCAAATGGGGGGCAGGGGGCGAAATCAGCCCCAGCATTTT. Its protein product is CASSQMGGRGRNQPQHF.